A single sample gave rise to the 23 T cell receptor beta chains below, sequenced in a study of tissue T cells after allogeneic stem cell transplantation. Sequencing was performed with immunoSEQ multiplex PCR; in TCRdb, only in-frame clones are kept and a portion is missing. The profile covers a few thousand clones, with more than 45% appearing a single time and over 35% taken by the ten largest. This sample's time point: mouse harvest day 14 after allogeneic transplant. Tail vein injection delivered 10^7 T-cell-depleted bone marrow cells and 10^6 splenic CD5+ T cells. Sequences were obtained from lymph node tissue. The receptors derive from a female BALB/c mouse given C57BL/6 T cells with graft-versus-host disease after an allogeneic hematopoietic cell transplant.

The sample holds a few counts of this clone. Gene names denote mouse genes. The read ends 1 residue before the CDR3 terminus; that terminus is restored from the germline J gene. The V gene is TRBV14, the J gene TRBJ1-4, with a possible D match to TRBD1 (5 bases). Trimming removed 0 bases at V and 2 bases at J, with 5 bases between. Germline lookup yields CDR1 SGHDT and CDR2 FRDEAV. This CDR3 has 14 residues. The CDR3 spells CASSFSGSNERLFF. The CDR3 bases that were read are TGTGCCAGCAGTTTCTCAGGGTCCAACGAAAGATTATTT.

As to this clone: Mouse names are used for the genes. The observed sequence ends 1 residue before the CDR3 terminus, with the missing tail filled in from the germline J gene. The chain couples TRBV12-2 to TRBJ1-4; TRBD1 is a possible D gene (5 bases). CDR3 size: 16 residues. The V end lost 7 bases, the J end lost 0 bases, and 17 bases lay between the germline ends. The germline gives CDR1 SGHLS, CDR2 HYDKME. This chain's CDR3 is CASHWRGRVSNERLFF. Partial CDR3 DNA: TGTGCCAGTCATTGGAGGGGCAGGGTTTCCAACGAAAGATTATTT.

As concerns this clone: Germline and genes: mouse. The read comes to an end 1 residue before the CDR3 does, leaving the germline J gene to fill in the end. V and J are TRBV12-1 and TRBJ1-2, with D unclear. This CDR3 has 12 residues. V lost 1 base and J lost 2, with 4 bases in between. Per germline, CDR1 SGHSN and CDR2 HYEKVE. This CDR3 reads CASSLGNSDYTF. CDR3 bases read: TGTGCCAGCTCTCTGGGGAACTCCGACTACACC.

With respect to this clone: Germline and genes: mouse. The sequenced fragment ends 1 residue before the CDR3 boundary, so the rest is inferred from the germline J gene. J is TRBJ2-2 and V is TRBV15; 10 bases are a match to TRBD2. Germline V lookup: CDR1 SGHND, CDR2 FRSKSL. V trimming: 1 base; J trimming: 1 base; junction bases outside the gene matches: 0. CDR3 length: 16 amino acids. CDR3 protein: CASSLGLGGNTGQLYF. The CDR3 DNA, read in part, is TGTGCCAGCAGTTTAGGACTGGGGGGAAACACCGGGCAGCTCTAC.

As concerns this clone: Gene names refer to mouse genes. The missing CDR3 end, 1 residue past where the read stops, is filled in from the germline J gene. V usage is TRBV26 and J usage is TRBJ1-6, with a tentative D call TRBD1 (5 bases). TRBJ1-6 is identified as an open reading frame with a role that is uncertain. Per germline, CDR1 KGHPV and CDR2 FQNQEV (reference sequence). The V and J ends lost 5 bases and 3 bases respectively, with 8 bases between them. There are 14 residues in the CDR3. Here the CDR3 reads CASSSDNYNSPLYF. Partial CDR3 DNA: TGTGCCAGCAGTTCGGACAACTATAATTCGCCCCTCTAC.

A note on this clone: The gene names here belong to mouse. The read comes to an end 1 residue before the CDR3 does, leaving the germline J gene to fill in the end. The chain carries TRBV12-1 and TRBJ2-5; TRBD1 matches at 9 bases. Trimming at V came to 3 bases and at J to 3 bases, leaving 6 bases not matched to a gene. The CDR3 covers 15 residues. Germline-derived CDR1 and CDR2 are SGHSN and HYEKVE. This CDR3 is CASSITGGAQDTQYF. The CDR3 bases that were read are TGTGCCAGCTCTATCACAGGGGGCGCTCAAGACACCCAGTAC.

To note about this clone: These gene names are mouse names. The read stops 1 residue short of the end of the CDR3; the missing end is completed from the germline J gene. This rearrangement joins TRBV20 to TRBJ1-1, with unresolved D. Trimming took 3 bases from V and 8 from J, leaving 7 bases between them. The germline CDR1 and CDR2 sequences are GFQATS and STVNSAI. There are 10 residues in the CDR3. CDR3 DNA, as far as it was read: TGTGGTGCTAGCGCCGCGGAAGTCTTC. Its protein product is CGASAAEVF. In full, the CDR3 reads CGASAAEVFF. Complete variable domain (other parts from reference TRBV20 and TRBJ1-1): GALVYQYPRRTICKSGTSMRMECQAVGFQATSVAWYRQSPQKTFELIALSTVNSAIKYEQNFTQEKFPISHPNLSFSSMTVLNAYLEDRGLYLCGASAAEVFFGKGTRLTVV.

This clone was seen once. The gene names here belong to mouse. CDR3 bases read: TGTGCCAGCTCTCTCGACCCCCTCTATGAACAGTAC. Translating gives CASSLDPLYEQY. The entire CDR3 protein is CASSLDPLYEQYF. This chain uses TRBV12-2 with TRBJ2-7, with unresolved D. Read sequence stops 1 residue before the CDR3 end, and the germline J gene provides the missing end. The CDR3 runs 13 residues. Trimming pared 0 bases from V and 3 bases from J, leaving 8 bases between. The germline V gene has CDR1 SGHLS and CDR2 HYDKME.

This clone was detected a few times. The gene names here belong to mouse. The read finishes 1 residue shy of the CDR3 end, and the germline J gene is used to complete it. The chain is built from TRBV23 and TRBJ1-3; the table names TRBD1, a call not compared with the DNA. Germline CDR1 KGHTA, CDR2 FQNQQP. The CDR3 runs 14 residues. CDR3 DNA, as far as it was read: TGCTCCAGCAGTCCACAGGGGGTCGGAAATACGCTCTAT. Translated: CSSSPQGVGNTLY. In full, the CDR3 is CSSSPQGVGNTLYF.

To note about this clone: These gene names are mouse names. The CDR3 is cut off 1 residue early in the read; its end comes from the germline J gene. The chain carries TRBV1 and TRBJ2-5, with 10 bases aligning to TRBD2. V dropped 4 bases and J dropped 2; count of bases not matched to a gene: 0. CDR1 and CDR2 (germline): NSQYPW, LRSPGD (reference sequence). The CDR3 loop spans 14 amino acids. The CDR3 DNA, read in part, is TGCACCTGCAGTGACTGGGGGGGCCAAGACACCCAGTAC. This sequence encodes CTCSDWGGQDTQY. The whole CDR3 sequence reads CTCSDWGGQDTQYF.

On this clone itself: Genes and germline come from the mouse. The covered CDR3 bases are TGTGCCAGCAGCTTATCGGCAGGGGGGAGCGAAAGATTATTT. Protein product: CASSLSAGGSERLF. The complete CDR3 sequence is CASSLSAGGSERLFF. This chain uses TRBV3 with TRBJ1-4, with 7 bases fitting TRBD1. The read stops 1 residue short of the end of the CDR3; the missing end is completed from the germline J gene. V dropped 2 bases and J dropped 7; count of bases not matched to a gene: 7. CDR3 size: 15 residues. The germline V gene encodes CDR1 SNHLY and CDR2 FYNGKV (reference sequence).

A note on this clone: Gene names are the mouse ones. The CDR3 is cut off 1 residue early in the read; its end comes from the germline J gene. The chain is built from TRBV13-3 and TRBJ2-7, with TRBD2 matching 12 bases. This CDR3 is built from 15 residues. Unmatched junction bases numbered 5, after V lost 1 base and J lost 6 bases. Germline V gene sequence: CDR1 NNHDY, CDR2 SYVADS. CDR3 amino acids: CASSDRGTGGSEQYF. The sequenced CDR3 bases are TGTGCCAGCAGTGATAGGGGGACTGGGGGGAGTGAACAGTAC.

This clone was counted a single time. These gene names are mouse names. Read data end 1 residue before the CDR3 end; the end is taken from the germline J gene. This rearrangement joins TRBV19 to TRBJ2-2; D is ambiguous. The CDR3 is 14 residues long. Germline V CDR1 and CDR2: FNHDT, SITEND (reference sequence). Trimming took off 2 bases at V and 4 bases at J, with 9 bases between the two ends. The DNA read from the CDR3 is TGTGCCAGCAGTATGAGGGCCGGCACCGGGCAGCTCTAC. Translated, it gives CASSMRAGTGQLY. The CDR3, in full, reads CASSMRAGTGQLYF. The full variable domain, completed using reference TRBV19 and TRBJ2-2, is GGIITQTPKFLIGQEGQKLTLKCQQNFNHDTMYWYRQDSGKGLRLIYYSITENDLQKGDLSEGYDASREKKSSFSLTVTSAQKNEMAVFLCASSMRAGTGQLYFGEGSKLTVL.

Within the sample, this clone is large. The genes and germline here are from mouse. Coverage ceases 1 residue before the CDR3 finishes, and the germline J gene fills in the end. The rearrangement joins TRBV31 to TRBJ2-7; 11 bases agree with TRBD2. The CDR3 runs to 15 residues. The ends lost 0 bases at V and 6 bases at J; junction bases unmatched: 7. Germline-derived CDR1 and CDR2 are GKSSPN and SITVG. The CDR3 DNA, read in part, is TGTGCCTGGAGTCTACTCGGGACTGGGGGATTTGAACAGTAC. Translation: CAWSLLGTGGFEQY. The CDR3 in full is CAWSLLGTGGFEQYF.

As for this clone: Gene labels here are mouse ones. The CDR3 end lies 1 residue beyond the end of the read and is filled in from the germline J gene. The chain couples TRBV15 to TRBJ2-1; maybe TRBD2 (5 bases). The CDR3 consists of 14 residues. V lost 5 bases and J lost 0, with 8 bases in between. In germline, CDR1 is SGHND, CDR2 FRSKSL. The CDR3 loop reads CASSAGSNYAEQFF. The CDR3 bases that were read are TGTGCCAGCAGTGCTGGGTCTAACTATGCTGAGCAGTTC.

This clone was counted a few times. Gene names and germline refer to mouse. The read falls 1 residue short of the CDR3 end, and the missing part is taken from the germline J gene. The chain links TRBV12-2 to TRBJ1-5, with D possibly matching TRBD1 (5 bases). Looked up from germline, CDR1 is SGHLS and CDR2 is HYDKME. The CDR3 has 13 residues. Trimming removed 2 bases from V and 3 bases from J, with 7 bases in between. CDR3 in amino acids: CASSPGLNQAPLF. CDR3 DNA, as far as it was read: TGTGCCAGCTCTCCAGGGCTCAACCAGGCTCCGCTT. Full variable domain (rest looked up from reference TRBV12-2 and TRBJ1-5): NSGVVQSPRYIIKGKGERSILKCIPISGHLSVAWYQQTQGQELKFFIQHYDKMERDKGNLPSRFSVQQFDDYHSEMNMSALELEDSAVYFCASSPGLNQAPLFGEGTRLSVL.

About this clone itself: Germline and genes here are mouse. CDR3 amino acids: CSSRPGHNNQAPLF. CDR3 DNA (partial): TGCTCCAGCAGGCCGGGACATAACAACCAGGCTCCGCTT. V usage is TRBV23 and J usage is TRBJ1-5; the tabulated D call, TRBD1, remains unverified against the DNA. Read coverage stops 1 residue before the CDR3 terminus; the germline J gene supplies the remainder. Looked up from germline, CDR1 is KGHTA and CDR2 is FQNQQP. This CDR3 is built from 14 residues.

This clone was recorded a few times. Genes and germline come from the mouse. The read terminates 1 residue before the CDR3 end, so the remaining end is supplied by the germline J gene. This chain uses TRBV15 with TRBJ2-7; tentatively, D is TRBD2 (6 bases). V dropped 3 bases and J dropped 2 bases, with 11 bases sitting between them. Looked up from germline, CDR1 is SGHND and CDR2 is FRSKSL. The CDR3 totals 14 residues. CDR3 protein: CASSFGGMTYEQYF. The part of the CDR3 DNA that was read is TGTGCCAGCAGTTTCGGGGGGATGACCTATGAACAGTAC.

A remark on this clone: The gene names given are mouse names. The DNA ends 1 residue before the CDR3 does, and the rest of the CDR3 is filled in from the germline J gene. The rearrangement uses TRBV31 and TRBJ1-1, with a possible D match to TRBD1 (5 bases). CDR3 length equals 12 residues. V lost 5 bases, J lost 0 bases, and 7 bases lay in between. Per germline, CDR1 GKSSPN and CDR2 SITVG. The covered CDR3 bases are TGTGCCTGGGGACACACAAACACAGAAGTCTTC. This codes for CAWGHTNTEVF. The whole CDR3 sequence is CAWGHTNTEVFF. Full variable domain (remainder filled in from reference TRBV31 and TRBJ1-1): AQTIHQWPVAEIKAVGSPLSLGCTIKGKSSPNLYWYWQATGGTLQQLFYSITVGQVESVVQLNLSASRPKDDQFILSTEKLLLSHSGFYLCAWGHTNTEVFFGKGTRLTVV.

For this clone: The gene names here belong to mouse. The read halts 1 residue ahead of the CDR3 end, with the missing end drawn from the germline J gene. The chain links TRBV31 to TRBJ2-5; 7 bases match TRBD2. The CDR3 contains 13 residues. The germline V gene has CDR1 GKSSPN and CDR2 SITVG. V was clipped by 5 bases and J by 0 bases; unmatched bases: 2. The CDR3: CAWGLVNQDTQYF. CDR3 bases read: TGTGCCTGGGGACTGGTTAACCAAGACACCCAGTAC.

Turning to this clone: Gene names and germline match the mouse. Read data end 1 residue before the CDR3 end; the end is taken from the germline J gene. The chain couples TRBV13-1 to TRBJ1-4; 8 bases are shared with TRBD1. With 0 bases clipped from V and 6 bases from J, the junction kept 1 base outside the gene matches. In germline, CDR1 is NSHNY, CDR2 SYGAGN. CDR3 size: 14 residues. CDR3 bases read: TGTGCCAGCAGTGATGCAGGGGGCGACGAAAGATTATTT. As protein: CASSDAGGDERLF. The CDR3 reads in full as CASSDAGGDERLFF.

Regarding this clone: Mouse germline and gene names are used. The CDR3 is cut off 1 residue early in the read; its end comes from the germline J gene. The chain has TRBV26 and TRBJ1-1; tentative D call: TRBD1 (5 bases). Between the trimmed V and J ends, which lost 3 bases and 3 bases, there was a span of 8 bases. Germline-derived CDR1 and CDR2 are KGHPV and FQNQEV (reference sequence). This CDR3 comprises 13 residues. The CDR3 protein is CASSLRGDTEVFF. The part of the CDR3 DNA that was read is TGTGCCAGCAGTCTTCGGGGGGACACAGAAGTCTTC.

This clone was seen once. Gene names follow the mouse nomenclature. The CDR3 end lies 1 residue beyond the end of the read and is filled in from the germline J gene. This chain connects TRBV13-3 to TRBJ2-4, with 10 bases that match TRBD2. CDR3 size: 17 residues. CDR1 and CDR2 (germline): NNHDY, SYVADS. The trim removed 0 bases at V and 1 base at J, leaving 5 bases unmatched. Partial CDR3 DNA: TGTGCCAGCAGTGATGACCCTGGGGGGGCAGGTCAAAACACCTTGTAC. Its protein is CASSDDPGGAGQNTLY. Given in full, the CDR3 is CASSDDPGGAGQNTLYF.